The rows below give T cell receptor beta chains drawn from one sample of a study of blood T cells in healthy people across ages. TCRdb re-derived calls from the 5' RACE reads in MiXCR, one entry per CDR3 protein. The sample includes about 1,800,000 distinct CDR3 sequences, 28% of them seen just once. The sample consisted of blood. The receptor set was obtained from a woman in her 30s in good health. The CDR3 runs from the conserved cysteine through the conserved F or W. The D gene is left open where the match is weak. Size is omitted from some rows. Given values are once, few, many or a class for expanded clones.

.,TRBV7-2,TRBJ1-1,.,TGTGCCAGCAGCTTATCCGGGACGGCTACTGAGGCTTTCTTT,CASSLSGTATEAFF
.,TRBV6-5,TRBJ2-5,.,TGTGCCAGCAGCGGACCGGGAGAAGAGACCCAGTACTTC,CASSGPGEETQYF
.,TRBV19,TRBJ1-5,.,TGTGCCAGTAGTATAGAGAGTCGCTCCAATCAGCCCCAGCATTTT,CASSIESRSNQPQHF
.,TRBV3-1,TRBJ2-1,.,TGTGCCAGCAGCCATCTAGAGCCCGCCTACAATGAGCAGTTCTTC,CASSHLEPAYNEQFF
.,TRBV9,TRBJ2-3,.,TGTACCAGCAGCGTAGGAAGCGGCCGCACAGATACGCAGTATTTT,CTSSVGSGRTDTQYF
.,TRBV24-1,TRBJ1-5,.,TGTGCCACCAGTGATTTTGGCGCTAATCAGCCCCAGCATTTT,CATSDFGANQPQHF
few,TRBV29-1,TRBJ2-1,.,TGCAGCGTTGGGGGGAACGGGGAGGAGCAGTTCTTC,CSVGGNGEEQFF
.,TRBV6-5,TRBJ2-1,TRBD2,TGTGCCAGCAGTTACTCGGGCCTAGCGGGAGGTTACAATGAGCAGTTCTTC,CASSYSGLAGGYNEQFF
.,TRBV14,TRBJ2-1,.,TGTGCCAGCAGCCAATCGGACAGTACTTCACAGTTCTTC,CASSQSDSTSQFF
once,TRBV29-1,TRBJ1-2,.,TGCAGCGTTGAATGGGGGTTTAGTGGCTACACCTTC,CSVEWGFSGYTF
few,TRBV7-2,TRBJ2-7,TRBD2,TGTGCCAGCAGCTCCCTCGGGGGGGGATCCGGATACGAGCAGTACTTC,CASSSLGGGSGYEQYF
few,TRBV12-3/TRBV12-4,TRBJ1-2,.,TGTGCCAGCAGCCGTAACCCGCGAGCTAACTATGGCTACACCTTC,CASSRNPRANYGYTF
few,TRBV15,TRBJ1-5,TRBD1,TGTGCCACCAGCAGGGAACAGGGGCGCAATCAGCCCCAGCATTTT,CATSREQGRNQPQHF
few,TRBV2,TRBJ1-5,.,TGTGCCAGCAGTCGGCGACACAACAATCAGCCCCAGCATTTT,CASSRRHNNQPQHF
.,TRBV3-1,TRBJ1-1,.,TGTGCCAGCAGCCAAGGACTAGGGCGGACTGAAGCTTTCTTT,CASSQGLGRTEAFF
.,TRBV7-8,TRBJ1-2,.,TGTGCCAGCAGCCCTAGGACACTCGGCCCCTACTATGGCTGCACCTTC,CASSPRTLGPYYGCTF
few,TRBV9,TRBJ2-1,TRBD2,TGTGCCAGCAACCTAGCGGGGGGGCATGATGAGCAGTTCTTC,CASNLAGGHDEQFF
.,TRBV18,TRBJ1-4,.,TGTGCCAGCTCACCAGGACGGACCCATGAAAAACTGTTTTTT,CASSPGRTHEKLFF
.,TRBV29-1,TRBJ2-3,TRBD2,TGCAGCGTACTCCAACGGCAGGGGGGGACTAGCGGGACAGATACGCAGTATTTT,CSVLQRQGGTSGTDTQYF
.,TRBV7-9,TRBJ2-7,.,TGTGCCAACAGCCGATCAGGCAGTTACGAGCAGTACTTC,CANSRSGSYEQYF
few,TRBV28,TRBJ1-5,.,TGTGCCAGCAGTTATGGTGGATCAAGCAATCAGCCCCAGCATTTT,CASSYGGSSNQPQHF
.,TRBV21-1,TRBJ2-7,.,TGTGCCAGCAGCCGAAGGGGCCAGACCCACGAGCAGTACTTC,CASSRRGQTHEQYF
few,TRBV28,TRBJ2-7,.,TGTGCCAGCAGGGCAGAGAGGGCGTCCTACGAGCAGTACTTC,CASRAERASYEQYF
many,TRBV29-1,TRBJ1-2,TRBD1,TGCAGCGTTGTGGGACAGGGGAATGGCTACACCTTC,CSVVGQGNGYTF
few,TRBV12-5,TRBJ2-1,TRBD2,TGTGCTAGTGGTTTAGCGGGAGAGTCCTACAATGAGCAGTTCTTC,CASGLAGESYNEQFF
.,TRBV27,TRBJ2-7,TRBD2,TGTGCCAGCAGCCTTAAAGCGGGAGACGAGCAGTACTTC,CASSLKAGDEQYF
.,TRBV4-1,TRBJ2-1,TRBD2,TGCGCCGGCAGCCAAGACCCTGCGGGGGGGATGTCGGATGAGCAGTTCTTC,CAGSQDPAGGMSDEQFF
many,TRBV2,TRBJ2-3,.,TGTGCCAGCAACAAGGGGTTCCCGGCAAGGGATACGCAGTATTTT,CASNKGFPARDTQYF
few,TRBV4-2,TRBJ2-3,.,TGTGCCAGCAGCCAGGGCCTAGCCGGGAATACGCAGTATTTT,CASSQGLAGNTQYF
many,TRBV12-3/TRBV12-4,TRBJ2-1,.,TGTGCCAGCAGTTTTGAGCGAGGGGACAATGAGCAGTTCTTC,CASSFERGDNEQFF
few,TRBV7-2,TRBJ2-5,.,TGTGCCAGCAGCTTACTCGGCAGTAGGATGGAGACCCAGTACTTC,CASSLLGSRMETQYF
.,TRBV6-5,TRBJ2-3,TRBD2,TGTGCCAGCAGTTACAGTGGGACTAGAGGTGGAGATACGCAGTATTTT,CASSYSGTRGGDTQYF
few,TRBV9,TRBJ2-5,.,TGTGCCAGCAGCGTAGGAGGTAATAGCCCCCAAGAGACCCAGTACTTC,CASSVGGNSPQETQYF
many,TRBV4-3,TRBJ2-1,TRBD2,TGCGCCAGCAGCCAAGGACGACTAGCGGGTTACAATGAGCAGTTCTTC,CASSQGRLAGYNEQFF
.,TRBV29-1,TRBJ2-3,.,TGCAGCGTCATACGGGACAGCACAGATACGCAGTATTTT,CSVIRDSTDTQYF
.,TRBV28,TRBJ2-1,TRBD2,TGTGCCAGCAGTCCCAGCAGCACGGGAGGGTACAATGAGCAGTTCTTC,CASSPSSTGGYNEQFF
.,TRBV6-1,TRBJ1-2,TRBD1,TGTGCCAGCAGTGCCCGGGACAGGGGTAACTATGGCTACACCTTC,CASSARDRGNYGYTF
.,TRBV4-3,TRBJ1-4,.,TGCGCCAGCAGCCAACGGAGCGCAACTAATGAAAAACTGTTTTTT,CASSQRSATNEKLFF
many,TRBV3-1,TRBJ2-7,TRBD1,TGTGCCAGCAGCTGGGACAGGGAGTACGAGCAGTACTTC,CASSWDREYEQYF
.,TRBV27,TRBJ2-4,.,TGTGCCAGCAGCTACGGACAGAGCCCAACAGGGAGGATTCAGTACTTC,CASSYGQSPTGRIQYF
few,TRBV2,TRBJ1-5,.,TGTGCCAGCAGTGACACCAGCAATCAGCCCCAGCATTTT,CASSDTSNQPQHF
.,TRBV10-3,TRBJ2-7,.,TGTGCCATGCGAGGGGATGTCGGAGAGCAGTACTTC,CAMRGDVGEQYF
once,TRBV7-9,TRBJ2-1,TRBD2,TGTGCCAGCAGCACCGCGGGACTAGCGGGGATCAATGAGCAGTTCTTC,CASSTAGLAGINEQFF
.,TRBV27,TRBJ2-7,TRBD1,TGTGCCAGCCGCAACCGGGACAGTATCACCTACGAGCAGTACTTC,CASRNRDSITYEQYF
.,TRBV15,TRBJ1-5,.,TGTGCCACGTTACAGAGGGCTAGTAGCAATCAGCCCCAGCATTTT,CATLQRASSNQPQHF